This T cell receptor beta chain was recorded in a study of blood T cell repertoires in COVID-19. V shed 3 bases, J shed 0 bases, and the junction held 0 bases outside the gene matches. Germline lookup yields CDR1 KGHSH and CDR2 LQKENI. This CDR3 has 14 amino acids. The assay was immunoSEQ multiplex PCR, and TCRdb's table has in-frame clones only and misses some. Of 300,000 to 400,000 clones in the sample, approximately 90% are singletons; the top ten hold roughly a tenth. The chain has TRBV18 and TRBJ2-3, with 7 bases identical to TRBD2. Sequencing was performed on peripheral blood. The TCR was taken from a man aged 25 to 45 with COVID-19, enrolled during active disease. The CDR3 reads CASSPGLSTDTQYF. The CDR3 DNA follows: TGTGCCAGCTCACCGGGACTAAGCACAGATACGCAGTATTTT.